This entry describes one T cell receptor (beta chain). Ten or more counts support this clonotype. The antigen it binds to is not known. No much larger clonotype is one base removed from it; base qualities were not supplied. The method was 5' RACE. The instrument was an Illumina HiSeq 2000. A universal primer binding site was added through template switching, and the final cDNA carried a unique molecular identifier so that TCR cDNA molecules could be counted accurately. Specific primers in the conserved constant-segment region were used to synthesize first-strand cDNA for TCR alpha and beta chains. Each cDNA library was double barcoded, with a SMART-Mk sample barcode plus Illumina barcodes, to control for contamination. TruSeq adapter sequences, together with Illumina sample barcodes, were added in two successive PCR steps. The TCR alpha and beta cDNA libraries were sequenced on the Illumina HiSeq platform using custom primers. The original pipeline was this. MiGEC was used to process raw reads and extract unique molecular identifiers, and MiXCR was used to find CDR3 positions. Recombination models were inferred per individual with the repgenHMM and IGoR tools using an EM algorithm. The tcR package in R was used for shared clonotype analysis, with sharing normalized by the product of cloneset sizes. Out-of-frame nonproductive sequences were analyzed to study raw recombination free of thymic and clonal selection effects. Through fastp at Q25 and MiXCR, TCRdb rebuilt clones from the public reads, retaining in-frame beta chains. Each record represents a unique CDR3 protein, reported with the most common genes and DNA among its rows. None of the V and J calls come from the authors' own analysis; TCRdb made them. The table for this sample lists about 690,000 distinct CDR3 sequences; around 5.7% of them were counted only once. The ten largest account for approximately 2% of the sample.

All donors were healthy Caucasians. Three unrelated non-twin adults were also sequenced: a male aged 18 to 30, a male aged 50 to 60 and a female aged 50 to 60. Using Miltenyi CD45RO+ enrichment and human naive T-cell isolation kits, memory (CD45RO+) and naive T cells were isolated from PBMC. The sample comes from a study of identical twins (TCRdb year 2016). Some background on the complete study: To test whether fetal clonotypes persist, this study deep-sequenced TCR alpha and beta repertoires from monozygotic twins, from unrelated adults of various ages, and from cord blood. To rule out contamination, the twin experiments were replicated at different times with different library preparation protocols. The full study reports these points: Invariant T cells such as MAIT and iNKT could partly confound zero-insertion analyses, although diverse VJ usage argued against such confounding for most clonotypes. Recombination models systematically underestimated out-of-frame TCR alpha sharing in monozygotic twins but agreed with sharing between unrelated individuals. In beta out-of-frame sequences, excess twin sharing was weaker, because having fewer shared sequences lowered the signal-to-noise ratio. Out-of-frame TCR alpha sequences shared between twins showed an excess of low generation-probability sequences compared with coincidental sharing between unrelated individuals. Abundant cord blood beta clonotypes had fewer insertions, young adult naive repertoires showed a similar but weaker trend, and memory repertoires showed no such trend. Conclusions relied on cross-sectional statistical analysis, since the same donors could not be followed over many years.

CDR1 and CDR2 (ENHRY, SYGVKD) derive from the germline V gene. Trimming removed 8 bases from V and 1 base from J, leaving 8 bases between the germline ends. CDR3 length: 12 amino acids, cysteine to phenylalanine. Of all the DNA, just the CDR3 is kept, 36 bases in frame from base 1. Source material: naive T cells sorted from blood. What this sample's cell subset or site label stands for: cells isolated with a human naive T-cell isolation kit. The sequence was obtained from a man aged 18 to 30 in good health. The chain employs TRBV10-3 and TRBJ1-1, and the D gene may be TRBD1, 5 bases matching. The sequenced DNA: TGTGCCATCGGGGGGGAGAACACTGAAGCTTTCTTT. The encoded protein is CAIGGENTEAFF.